Listed below are T cell receptor beta chains from one sample, sequenced in a study of T-cell reconstitution after alpha-beta-depleted transplantation in children. TCRdb itself ran the PCR reads through MiXCR, one entry per CDR3 protein. The sample consists of about 170,000 distinct CDR3 sequences, more than 9.5% of them appearing once. The sequencing here drew on PBMCs, taken before TCRalphabeta/CD19-depleted stem cell transplant. The receptors stem from a boy aged 2 to 10 with acute myeloid leukemia, due to receive a stem cell transplant. CDR3s include the opening cysteine and the closing phenylalanine or tryptophan. D genes are given only for firm matches. Size is stated for part of the rows, as once, few or many counts, or as a class when the clone is expanded.

len: 16
v_gene: TRBV7-2
d_gene: -
abundance: -
j_gene: TRBJ1-5
CDR3nt: TGTGCCAGCAGCTTAAGCGGGGGTGGTGGCAATCAGCCCCAGCATTTT
CDR3aa: CASSLSGGGGNQPQHF

len: 13
v_gene: TRBV27
d_gene: -
abundance: many
j_gene: TRBJ2-2
CDR3nt: TGTGCCAGCAGTTTAGGGTCTGGCGGGGAGCTGTTTTTT
CDR3aa: CASSLGSGGELFF

len: 15
v_gene: TRBV28
d_gene: -
abundance: many
j_gene: TRBJ2-7
CDR3nt: TGTGCCAGCAGTTTACCCGCTATCGGACCCTACGAGCAGTACTTC
CDR3aa: CASSLPAIGPYEQYF

len: 14
v_gene: TRBV9
d_gene: TRBD2
abundance: many
j_gene: TRBJ2-1
CDR3nt: TGTGCCAGCAGCTTCGGGACTAGCTGGAGGCCTCAGTTCTTC
CDR3aa: CASSFGTSWRPQFF

len: 14
v_gene: TRBV12-3/TRBV12-4
d_gene: TRBD2
abundance: many
j_gene: TRBJ2-5
CDR3nt: TGTGCCAGCTCCCTAGCGGGATACGGTGAGACCCAGTACTTC
CDR3aa: CASSLAGYGETQYF

len: 19
v_gene: TRBV11-1
d_gene: -
abundance: many
j_gene: TRBJ1-3
CDR3nt: TGTGCCAGCAGCCTCGACGACATCCCCCGGGCCCCGGCGGGAAACACCATATATTTT
CDR3aa: CASSLDDIPRAPAGNTIYF

len: 13
v_gene: TRBV2
d_gene: -
abundance: many
j_gene: TRBJ2-1
CDR3nt: TGTGCCAGCAGGCTCTTCGGGGGTATGGGGCAGTTCTTC
CDR3aa: CASRLFGGMGQFF

len: 16
v_gene: TRBV4-1
d_gene: -
abundance: many
j_gene: TRBJ1-6
CDR3nt: TGCGCCAGCAGCCAGGAAATGCACAGGGATAATTCACCCCTCCACTTT
CDR3aa: CASSQEMHRDNSPLHF

len: 17
v_gene: TRBV20-1
d_gene: TRBD2
abundance: few
j_gene: TRBJ2-5
CDR3nt: TGCAGTGCTAGGGATCCCGGGACTAGCGGGAGGAGAGAGACCCAGTACTTC
CDR3aa: CSARDPGTSGRRETQYF

len: 15
v_gene: TRBV5-1
d_gene: TRBD1
abundance: many
j_gene: TRBJ2-7
CDR3nt: TGCGCCAGGCAGCTCCGGGACAGGTATATTCACGAGCAGTACTTC
CDR3aa: CARQLRDRYIHEQYF

len: 14
v_gene: TRBV2
d_gene: TRBD1
abundance: few
j_gene: TRBJ1-1
CDR3nt: TGTGCCAGCAGTCAGGGACAGGGAGGTACTGAAGCTTTCTTT
CDR3aa: CASSQGQGGTEAFF

len: 14
v_gene: TRBV29-1
d_gene: TRBD2
abundance: many
j_gene: TRBJ2-1
CDR3nt: TGCAGCGTTGAAGGGACTAGCGGGGCCAATGAGCAGTTCTTC
CDR3aa: CSVEGTSGANEQFF

len: 11
v_gene: TRBV29-1
d_gene: -
abundance: many
j_gene: TRBJ2-7
CDR3nt: TGCAGCGTTAACAGGGGGGGCGAGCAGTACTTC
CDR3aa: CSVNRGGEQYF

len: 17
v_gene: TRBV6-1
d_gene: TRBD2
abundance: many
j_gene: TRBJ2-5
CDR3nt: TGTGCCAGCAGTGCCCTCCTCCGACTAGCGGGGGAAAGGACCCAGTACTTC
CDR3aa: CASSALLRLAGERTQYF

len: 11
v_gene: TRBV18
d_gene: -
abundance: few
j_gene: TRBJ2-3
CDR3nt: TGTGCCAGCTCACCAGCAGATACGCAGTATTTT
CDR3aa: CASSPADTQYF

len: 13
v_gene: TRBV5-1
d_gene: TRBD1
abundance: many
j_gene: TRBJ1-2
CDR3nt: TGCGCCAGCAGAGTGACAGGGGGCGATGGCTACACCTTC
CDR3aa: CASRVTGGDGYTF

len: 16
v_gene: TRBV7-9
d_gene: -
abundance: many
j_gene: TRBJ2-1
CDR3nt: TGTGCCAGCAGCTTAGGTCGACCCACAAGAGACAATGAGCAGTTCTTC
CDR3aa: CASSLGRPTRDNEQFF

len: 17
v_gene: TRBV27
d_gene: TRBD2
abundance: many
j_gene: TRBJ2-5
CDR3nt: TGTGCCAGCAGATCACAAGGGACTAGCGGGATCACTGAGACCCAGTACTTC
CDR3aa: CASRSQGTSGITETQYF

len: 15
v_gene: TRBV5-1
d_gene: -
abundance: many
j_gene: TRBJ1-5
CDR3nt: TGCGCCAGCAGCGAACAGGGAGCTAGCAATCAGCCCCAGCATTTT
CDR3aa: CASSEQGASNQPQHF

len: 15
v_gene: TRBV14
d_gene: -
abundance: many
j_gene: TRBJ2-1
CDR3nt: TGTGCCAGCAGCCAAGATCGGGGCCCGTACAATGAGCAGTTCTTC
CDR3aa: CASSQDRGPYNEQFF

len: 13
v_gene: TRBV5-1
d_gene: -
abundance: many
j_gene: TRBJ2-2
CDR3nt: TGCGCCAGCAGCTTGCTCGTTACCGGGGAGCTGTTTTTT
CDR3aa: CASSLLVTGELFF

len: 16
v_gene: TRBV14
d_gene: -
abundance: many
j_gene: TRBJ2-3
CDR3nt: TGTGCCAGCAGCCAAGAAATAGACAGGAGCACAGATACGCAGTATTTT
CDR3aa: CASSQEIDRSTDTQYF

len: 14
v_gene: TRBV5-1
d_gene: -
abundance: many
j_gene: TRBJ2-7
CDR3nt: TGCGCCAGCAGCTCGGATCCGGGCACCTACGAGCAGTACTTC
CDR3aa: CASSSDPGTYEQYF

len: 13
v_gene: TRBV25-1
d_gene: -
abundance: many
j_gene: TRBJ1-2
CDR3nt: TGTGCCAGCAGTGAGGGGACACGCTATGGCTACACCTTC
CDR3aa: CASSEGTRYGYTF

len: 15
v_gene: TRBV7-9
d_gene: TRBD2
abundance: -
j_gene: TRBJ2-1
CDR3nt: TGTGCCAGCAGCCTCGGACTAGCGGCTGGCAATGAGCAGTTCTTC
CDR3aa: CASSLGLAAGNEQFF

len: 16
v_gene: TRBV28
d_gene: -
abundance: many
j_gene: TRBJ2-7
CDR3nt: TGTGCCAGCAGACAAGGACTATTAAGCGACTCCTACGAGCAGTACTTC
CDR3aa: CASRQGLLSDSYEQYF

len: 15
v_gene: TRBV7-2
d_gene: -
abundance: many
j_gene: TRBJ2-2
CDR3nt: TGTGCCAGCAGCTTAGTAGCAATGAACACCGGGGAGCTGTTTTTT
CDR3aa: CASSLVAMNTGELFF

len: 16
v_gene: TRBV4-1
d_gene: -
abundance: many
j_gene: TRBJ1-1
CDR3nt: TGCGCCAGCAGCCATCGCCCGGAGGGGATGAACACTGAAGCTTTCTTT
CDR3aa: CASSHRPEGMNTEAFF

len: 13
v_gene: TRBV2
d_gene: -
abundance: many
j_gene: TRBJ2-7
CDR3nt: TGTGCCAGCAAAAGGGGAGCAGGATACGAGCAGTACTTC
CDR3aa: CASKRGAGYEQYF